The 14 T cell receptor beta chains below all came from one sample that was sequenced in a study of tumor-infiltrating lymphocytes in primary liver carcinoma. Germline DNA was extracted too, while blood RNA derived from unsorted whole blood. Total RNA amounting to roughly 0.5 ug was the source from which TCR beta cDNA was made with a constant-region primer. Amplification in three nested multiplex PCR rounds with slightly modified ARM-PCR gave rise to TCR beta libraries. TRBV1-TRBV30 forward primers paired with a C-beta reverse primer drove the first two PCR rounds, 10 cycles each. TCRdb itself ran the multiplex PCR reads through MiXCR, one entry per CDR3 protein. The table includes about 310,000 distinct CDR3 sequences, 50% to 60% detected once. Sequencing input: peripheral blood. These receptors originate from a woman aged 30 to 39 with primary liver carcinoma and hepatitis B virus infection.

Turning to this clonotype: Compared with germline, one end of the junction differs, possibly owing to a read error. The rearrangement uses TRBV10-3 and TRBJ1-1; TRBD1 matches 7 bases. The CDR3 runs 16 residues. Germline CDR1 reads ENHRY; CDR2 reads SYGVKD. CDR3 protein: CVISESTAGGNTEAFF. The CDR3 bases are TGTGTCATCAGTGAGTCGACGGCAGGGGGGAACACTGAAGCTTTCTTT.

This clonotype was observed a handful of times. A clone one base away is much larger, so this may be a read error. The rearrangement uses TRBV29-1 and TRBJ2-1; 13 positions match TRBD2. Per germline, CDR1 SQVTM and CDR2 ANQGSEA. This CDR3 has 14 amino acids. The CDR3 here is CSAATSGRRNEQSF. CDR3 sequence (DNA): TGCAGCGCCGCGACTAGCGGGAGGAGGAATGAGCAGTCCTTC.

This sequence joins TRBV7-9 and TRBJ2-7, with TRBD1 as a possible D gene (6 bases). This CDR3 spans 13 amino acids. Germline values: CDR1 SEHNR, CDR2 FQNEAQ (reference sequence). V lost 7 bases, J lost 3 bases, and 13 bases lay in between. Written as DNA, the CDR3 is TGTGCCAGCACGCAGGGGCAGGACTACGAGCAGTACTTC. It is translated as CASTQGQDYEQYF.

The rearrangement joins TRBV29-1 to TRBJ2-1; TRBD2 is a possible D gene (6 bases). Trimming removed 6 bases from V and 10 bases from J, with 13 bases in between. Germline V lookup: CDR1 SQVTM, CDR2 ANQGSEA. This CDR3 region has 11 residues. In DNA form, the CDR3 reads TGCAGCGTCCCGACTAGTTGGGAGCAGTTCTTC. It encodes CSVPTSWEQFF.

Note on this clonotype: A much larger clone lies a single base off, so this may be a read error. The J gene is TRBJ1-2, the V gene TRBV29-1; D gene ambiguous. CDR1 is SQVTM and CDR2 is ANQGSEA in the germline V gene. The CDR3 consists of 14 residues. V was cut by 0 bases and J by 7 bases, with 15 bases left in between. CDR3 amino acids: CSVEDRCENSGYTF. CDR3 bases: TGCAGCGTTGAAGATAGGTGCGAAAATTCTGGCTACACCTTC.

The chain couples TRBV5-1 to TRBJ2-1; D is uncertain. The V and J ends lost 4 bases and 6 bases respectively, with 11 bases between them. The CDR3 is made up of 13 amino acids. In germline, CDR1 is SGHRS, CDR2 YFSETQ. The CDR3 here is CASSPDGANEQFF. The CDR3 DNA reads TGCGCCAGCAGCCCGGACGGAGCCAATGAGCAGTTCTTC.

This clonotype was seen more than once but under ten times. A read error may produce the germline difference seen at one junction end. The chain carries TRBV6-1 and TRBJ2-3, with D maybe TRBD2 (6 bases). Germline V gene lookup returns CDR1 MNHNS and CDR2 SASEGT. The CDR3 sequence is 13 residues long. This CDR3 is CASSRDFVDTRYF. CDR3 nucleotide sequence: TGTGCCAGCAGTAGGGACTTCGTGGATACGCGGTATTTT.

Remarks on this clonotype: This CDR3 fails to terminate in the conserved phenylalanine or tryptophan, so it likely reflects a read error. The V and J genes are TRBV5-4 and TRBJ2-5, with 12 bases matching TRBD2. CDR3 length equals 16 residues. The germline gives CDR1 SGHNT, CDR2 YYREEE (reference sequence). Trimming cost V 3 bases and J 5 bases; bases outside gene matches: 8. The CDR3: CASSSRTSGTRETQYL. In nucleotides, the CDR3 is TGTGCCAGCAGCTCCCGGACTAGCGGGACCCGGGAGACCCAGTACTTA.

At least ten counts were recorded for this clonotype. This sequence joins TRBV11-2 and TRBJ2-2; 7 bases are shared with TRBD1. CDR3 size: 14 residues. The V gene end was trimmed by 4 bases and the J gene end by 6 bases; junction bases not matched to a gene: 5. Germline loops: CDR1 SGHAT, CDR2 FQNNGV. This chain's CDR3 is CASSWDSTAGELFF. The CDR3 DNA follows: TGTGCCAGCAGCTGGGACAGCACGGCCGGGGAGCTGTTTTTT.

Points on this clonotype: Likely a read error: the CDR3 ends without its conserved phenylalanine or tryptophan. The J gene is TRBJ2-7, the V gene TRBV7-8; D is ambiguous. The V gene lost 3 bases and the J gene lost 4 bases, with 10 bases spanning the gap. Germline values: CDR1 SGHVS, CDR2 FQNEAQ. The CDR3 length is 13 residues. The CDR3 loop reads CASSFGRDYEQYL. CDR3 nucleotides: TGTGCCAGCAGCTTCGGCAGAGATTACGAGCAGTACTTG.

In DNA, the CDR3 is TGTGCCAGCAGCCAAGACGGGGGGCTCCCTCTCCACGAGCAGTACTTC. It codes for CASSQDGGLPLHEQYF. The genes are TRBV4-2 and TRBJ2-7, with D possibly being TRBD2 (7 bases). This CDR3 is built from 16 residues. Germline assignment: CDR1 LGHNA and CDR2 YNFKEQ. V lost 0 bases and J 5 bases, leaving 17 bases between the germline ends.

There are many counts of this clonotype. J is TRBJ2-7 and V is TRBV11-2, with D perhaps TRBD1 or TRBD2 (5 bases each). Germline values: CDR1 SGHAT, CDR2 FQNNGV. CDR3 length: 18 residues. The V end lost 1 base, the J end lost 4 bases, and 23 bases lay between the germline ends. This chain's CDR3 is CASSLALTGTPIPYEQYF. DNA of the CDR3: TGTGCCAGCAGCTTAGCACTAACCGGGACCCCAATACCTTACGAGCAGTACTTC.

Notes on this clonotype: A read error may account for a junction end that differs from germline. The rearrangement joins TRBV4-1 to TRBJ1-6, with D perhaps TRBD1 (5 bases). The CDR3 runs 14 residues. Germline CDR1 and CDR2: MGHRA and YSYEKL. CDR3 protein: CSSSRQGLDSPLHF. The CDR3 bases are TGCTCCAGCAGCCGGCAGGGATTGGATTCACCCCTCCACTTT.

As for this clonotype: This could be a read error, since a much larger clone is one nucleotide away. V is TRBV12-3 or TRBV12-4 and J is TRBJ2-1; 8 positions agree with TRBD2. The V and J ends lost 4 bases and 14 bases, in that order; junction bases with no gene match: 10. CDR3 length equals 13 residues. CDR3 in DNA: TGTGCCAGCAGTTCGGTTCCGGGAGGGCCCGAGTTCTTC. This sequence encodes CASSSVPGGPEFF.